Listed here are 15 T cell receptor beta chains from one sample, sequenced in a study of post-analysis software for immune sequencing data (dated by TCRdb to between 2014 and 2016). Overall study results and their limits: A handful of TRBV segments, including TRBV5-6, TRBV5-1 and TRBV20-1, were significantly more frequent in patients than controls.

Which antigens these TCRs recognize remains unknown. The protocol used for the library was PCR. Instrument on record: Illumina HiSeq 2500. To reduce PCR and sequencing biases, unique molecular identifiers were built into the TCR beta cDNA libraries. The public sequencing data were trimmed at Q25 with fastp and processed into clonotypes with MiXCR by TCRdb, which kept only in-frame beta chains. CDR3 protein sequences are deduplicated, and each keeps its most common genes and DNA. In all, the sample holds 750,000 to 950,000 distinct CDR3 sequences, and approximately 57% of those were seen once. 4.6% of the sample comes from the top ten. Sequencing was performed on blood. These receptors were taken from a girl aged 10 to 17 with multiple sclerosis.

The J gene is TRBJ2-1, the V gene TRBV6-1; 9 nucleotides match TRBD1. Germline CDR1 is MNHNS and CDR2 is SASEGT. V lost 3 bases, J lost 9 bases, and 3 bases stayed unmatched. The CDR3 runs 13 residues. The CDR3 region has the DNA TGTGCCAGCAGTGAGGACAGGGGCGGTGAGCAGTTCTTC. As protein: CASSEDRGGEQFF.

This chain uses TRBV4-1 with TRBJ1-2; D unclear. Germline CDR1 and CDR2: MGHRA and YSYEKL. CDR3 length: 17 residues. V was pared by 0 bases and J by 4 bases, with 18 bases between. CDR3 region: CASSQEAALPRGYGYTF. The DNA for the CDR3 is TGCGCCAGCAGCCAAGAAGCGGCCCTCCCCCGGGGCTATGGCTACACCTTC.

The chain uses TRBV5-1 and TRBJ1-2; 10 nucleotides align to TRBD1. CDR3 size: 20 residues. Unmatched junction bases numbered 21, after V lost 3 bases and J lost 4 bases. CDR1 is SGHRS, CDR2 YFSETQ, per germline. CDR3 region: CASSSSPGPGQGTASYGYTF. The CDR3 nucleotides are TGCGCCAGCAGCTCCTCTCCGGGACCGGGACAGGGGACGGCTAGCTATGGCTACACCTTC.

This clonotype was observed a handful of times. The genes are TRBV20-1 and TRBJ2-1; weak D call: TRBD1 (6 bases). Trimming stripped 3 bases from V and 7 bases from J, with 16 bases between. Germline assignment: CDR1 DFQATT and CDR2 SNEGSKA (reference sequence). There are 14 residues in the CDR3. The chain's CDR3 is CSASPPLTGNEQFF. CDR3 sequence (DNA): TGCAGTGCTAGTCCTCCCCTAACAGGGAATGAGCAGTTCTTC.

This chain uses TRBV21-1 with TRBJ2-5; the table's D call, TRBD1, was not checked against the DNA. TRBV21-1 is termed a pseudogene. CDR3 length: 15 amino acids. The CDR3 nucleotides are TGTGCCAGCAGCCCCAGATCTGGGGGGGCGGAGACCCAGTACTTC. It encodes CASSPRSGGAETQYF.

The chain employs TRBV7-3 and TRBJ2-4, with 12 bases matching TRBD2. The end of the DNA fits TRBJ2-5 better, so the J call may be wrong. The CDR3 sequence is 18 residues long. CDR1 and CDR2 from the germline V gene are SGHTA and FQGTGA. CDR3 region: CASSLTPLAGGRSETQYF. The CDR3 coding sequence is TGTGCCAGCAGCTTAACGCCCCTAGCGGGGGGGAGGTCAGAGACCCAGTACTTC.

This clonotype appeared a few times. The chain is built from TRBV11-2 and TRBJ2-4; 7 positions agree with TRBD1. Per the germline V gene, CDR1 is SGHAT and CDR2 is FQNNGV. This CDR3 is 17 amino acids long. Germline trimming cut 3 bases from V and 0 bases from J; bases unmatched to any gene: 8. The CDR3 DNA is TGTGCCAGCAGCTTGGGGACAGTGAAACTAGCCAAAAACATTCAGTACTTC. The encoded protein is CASSLGTVKLAKNIQYF.

This clonotype was recorded once. J is TRBJ1-6 and V is TRBV7-9; a weak D match, TRBD1 (5 bases). V lost 0 bases and J lost 10, with 16 bases in between. This CDR3 is built from 16 residues. Germline V lookup: CDR1 SEHNR, CDR2 FQNEAQ (reference sequence). The CDR3 region is CASSLATAGGISPLHF. CDR3 in DNA: TGTGCCAGCAGCTTAGCAACGGCGGGGGGTATCTCACCCCTCCACTTT.

This clonotype has a single count. The rearrangement links TRBV5-1 to TRBJ2-7, with a possible D match to TRBD1 (6 bases). The CDR3 loop spans 14 amino acids. Germline V gives CDR1 SGHRS, CDR2 YFSETQ. Trimming removed 5 bases from V and 1 base from J, with 13 bases in between. CDR3 region: CASRMGAASYEQYF. As DNA, the CDR3 is TGCGCCAGCAGGATGGGGGCCGCATCCTACGAGCAGTACTTC.

The chain carries TRBV5-6 and TRBJ2-1; D might be TRBD1 or TRBD2, each matching 5 bases. Trimming stripped 7 bases from V and 2 bases from J, with 13 bases between. The CDR3 spans 14 residues. CDR1 SGHDT and CDR2 YYEEEE come from the germline V gene. The DNA for the CDR3 is TGTGCCAGCTATCCGGGACCGGCCTACAATGAGCAGTTCTTC. Translated, it gives CASYPGPAYNEQFF.

This chain links TRBV5-1 with TRBJ2-7; D may match TRBD1 or TRBD2 (5 bases each). Germline V CDR1 and CDR2: SGHRS, YFSETQ. V shed 4 bases and J shed 5 bases, with 13 bases lying between them. The length of the CDR3 is 13 residues. CDR3 bases: TGCGCCAGCAGCCAGAGGGGAATCGACGAGCAGTACGTC. This codes for CASSQRGIDEQYV.

This clonotype came up a few times. V usage is TRBV28 and J usage is TRBJ2-7; a weak D match, TRBD2 (5 bases). There are 14 residues in the CDR3. The germline V and J ends were trimmed by 6 bases and 6 bases, with 18 bases remaining between them. The germline V gene has CDR1 MDHEN and CDR2 SYDVKM. CDR3 in amino acids: CASSPVREFGEQYF. The CDR3 DNA sequence: TGTGCCAGCAGCCCCGTGAGGGAATTTGGCGAGCAGTACTTC.

The rearrangement uses TRBV3-1 and TRBJ2-1; 9 bases fit TRBD2. The CDR3 has 16 residues. CDR1 and CDR2 from the germline V gene are LGHDT and YNNKEL (reference sequence). Trimming at V came to 3 bases and at J to 6 bases, leaving 9 bases not matched to a gene. The DNA for the CDR3 is TGTGCCAGCAGCCACAGAGCGGGAGGAGGGGGCAATGAGCAGTTCTTC. Its protein is CASSHRAGGGGNEQFF.

The V gene is TRBV20-1, the J gene TRBJ1-2; D gene unclear. The CDR3 is 16 amino acids. The germline CDR1 and CDR2 sequences are DFQATT and SNEGSKA (reference sequence). V lost 5 bases and J lost 0, with 19 bases in between. CDR3 region: CSAPPLVGSPNYGYTF. CDR3 coding DNA: TGCAGTGCTCCCCCTCTAGTGGGCAGCCCTAACTATGGCTACACCTTC.

This sequence joins TRBV20-1 and TRBJ2-1; weak D call: TRBD2 (6 bases). The end of the DNA fits TRBJ2-7 better, so the J call may be wrong. From germline, CDR1 is DFQATT and CDR2 SNEGSKA (reference sequence). The CDR3 covers 14 residues. The DNA for the CDR3 is TGCAGTGCTAGTAGCGGAAGCTCCTACAATGAGCAGTACTTC. Encoded protein: CSASSGSSYNEQYF.